One and the same sample provided the 8 T cell receptor beta chains below, sequenced in a study of blood T cell repertoires in COVID-19. The repertoire was sequenced with immunoSEQ multiplex PCR; TCRdb's copy has only in-frame clones and lacks some. The repertoire has 94,000 or so clones, 88% of them found once; the top ten carry around 4.5%. The sample taken for sequencing was peripheral blood. All receptors come from a woman older than 75 with active COVID-19.

This chain links TRBV3-1 (or the pseudogene TRBV3-2) with TRBJ2-3, with 7 positions matching TRBD2. Germline trimming cut 4 bases from V and 6 bases from J; bases unmatched to any gene: 10. The V gene's germline CDR1 is LGHDT and CDR2 YNNKEL (reference sequence). The length of the CDR3 is 15 residues. The CDR3 nucleotides read TGTGCCAGCAGCCCCTCGGGGAGGGTCGCCGATACGCAGTATTTT. Translation: CASSPSGRVADTQYF.

This clone was seen only once. The J gene is TRBJ2-7, the V gene TRBV7-9; D perhaps matches TRBD1 (6 bases). V gave up 3 bases and J gave up 6 bases, with 9 bases separating them. CDR1 and CDR2 from the germline V gene are SEHNR and FQNEAQ (reference sequence). This CDR3 is built from 12 residues. CDR3 in amino acids: CASSFLGGEQYF. DNA of the CDR3: TGTGCCAGCAGCTTCTTAGGGGGCGAGCAGTACTTC.

The CDR3 DNA reads TGTGCCAGCAGCCAAGCTACAGCTAGCACAGATACGCAGTATTTT. Translation: CASSQATASTDTQYF. This chain joins TRBV3-1 (or the pseudogene TRBV3-2) and TRBJ2-3; D is uncertain. The V end lost 1 base, the J end lost 0 bases, and 8 bases lay between the germline ends. This CDR3 comprises 15 residues. Germline values: CDR1 LGHDT, CDR2 YNNKEL (reference sequence).

V gene TRBV24-1 combines with J gene TRBJ2-5; TRBD2 is a possible D gene (6 bases). Germline values: CDR1 KGHDR, CDR2 SFDVKD. This CDR3 comprises 13 residues. The V end was cut by 4 bases, the J end by 7 bases, with 12 bases between. The CDR3 region has the DNA TGTGCCACCAGTGAGGGGGGTAGTTTGACCCAGTACTTC. The encoded protein is CATSEGGSLTQYF.

CDR3 protein: CASSLSGRANNEQFF. Here the CDR3 DNA reads TGTGCCAGCAGCTTGAGCGGGAGGGCCAATAATGAGCAGTTCTTC. The chain couples TRBV5-4 to TRBJ2-1, with 10 bases identical to TRBD2. This CDR3 region has 15 residues. CDR1 SGHNT and CDR2 YYREEE come from the germline V gene (reference sequence). The J segment lost 7 bases and the V segment lost 1 base, leaving 5 bases of the junction unmatched. Based on the CDR3 plus reference TRBV5-4 and TRBJ2-1, the full variable domain is ETGVTQSPTHLIKTRGQQVTLRCSSQSGHNTVSWYQQALGQGPQFIFQYYREEENGRGNFPPRFSGLQFPNYSSELNVNALELDDSALYLCASSLSGRANNEQFFGPGTRLTVL.

The rearrangement links TRBV7-2 to TRBJ1-1; D is unclear. In germline, CDR1 is SGHTA, CDR2 FQGNSA. The CDR3 extends over 12 amino acids. Trimming stripped 5 bases from V and 11 bases from J, with 15 bases between. CDR3 in amino acids: CASSHFTLEAFF. The DNA of the CDR3 is TGTGCCAGCAGCCACTTTACGTTAGAGGCTTTCTTT.

V usage is TRBV5-1 and J usage is TRBJ1-3; D is ambiguous. This CDR3 comprises 14 residues. Looked up from germline, CDR1 is SGHRS and CDR2 is YFSETQ. The ends were cut back, 0 bases at V and 2 bases at J, with 6 bases in the middle. CDR3 sequence reads: CASSLVGAGNTIYF. The DNA for the CDR3 is TGCGCCAGCAGCTTGGTCGGGGCTGGAAACACCATATATTTT.

This rearrangement joins TRBV29-1 to TRBJ2-7; D is possibly TRBD1 (7 bases). The germline V and J ends were trimmed by 4 bases and 4 bases, with 17 bases remaining between them. The CDR3 length is 14 residues. CDR1 is SQVTM and CDR2 is ANQGSEA in the germline V gene. The CDR3 sequence: CSVGGGQGVYEQYF. The DNA for the CDR3 is TGCAGCGTTGGAGGGGGGCAGGGGGTATACGAGCAGTACTTC.